One sample yielded the 7 T cell receptor beta chains listed below, sequenced in a study of early T cells in non-severe SARS-CoV-2 infection (dated by TCRdb to the early 2020s). The library was produced with 5' RACE. Instrument on record: NextSeq 500. TCRdb ran its own pipeline on the public reads, namely fastp trimming at Q25 and MiXCR clone calling, and kept in-frame beta chains. Identical CDR3 protein sequences are pooled into one entry, listed with their most common genes and DNA. The sample table lists under 35,000 distinct CDR3 sequences, about 10% of them with a count of one. About an eighth of the sample comes from the top ten. The sequenced sample consisted of whole blood. These receptors came from an adult who was a healthcare worker with PCR-confirmed SARS-CoV-2 infection or an uninfected control (not recorded which).

This clonotype appeared a few times. V usage is TRBV7-2 and J usage is TRBJ2-1, with TRBD1 matching 8 bases. The CDR3 consists of 14 residues. CDR1 is SGHTA, CDR2 FQGNSA, per germline. Trimming at V came to 4 bases and at J to 8 bases, leaving 7 bases not matched to a gene. The CDR3 protein is CASSSGRQGYEQFF. The CDR3 DNA sequence: TGTGCCAGCAGCTCAGGGAGACAGGGGTATGAGCAGTTCTTC. Complete variable domain (other parts from reference TRBV7-2 and TRBJ2-1): GAGVSQSPSNKVTEKGKDVELRCDPISGHTALYWYRQSLGQGLEFLIYFQGNSAPDKSGLPSDRFSAERTGGSVSTLTIQRTQQEDSAVYLCASSSGRQGYEQFFGPGTRLTVL.

The J gene is TRBJ2-1, the V gene TRBV6-6; 14 nucleotides match TRBD2. With 0 bases clipped from V and 4 bases from J, the junction kept 2 bases outside the gene matches. CDR1 is MNHNY and CDR2 is SVGAGI in the germline V gene (reference sequence). The length of the CDR3 is 17 residues. The CDR3 coding sequence is TGTGCCAGCAGTTACTCGGGACTAGCGGGGGTATACAATGAGCAGTTCTTC. The encoded protein is CASSYSGLAGVYNEQFF.

By frequency in the sample, this clonotype is large (0.1 to 1%). The chain employs TRBV12-3 or TRBV12-4 and TRBJ1-5, with a tentative D call TRBD1 (5 bases). The CDR3 runs 17 residues. Trimming removed 5 bases at V and 6 bases at J, with 23 bases between. Here the CDR3 reads CASSPIGVSGQGQPQHF. The CDR3 DNA sequence: TGTGCCAGCAGTCCGATTGGTGTATCAGGGCAAGGTCAGCCCCAGCATTTT.

This clonotype was recorded at least ten times. The rearrangement uses TRBV11-2 and TRBJ1-5, with TRBD1 matching over 11 bases. V dropped 5 bases and J dropped 2; count of bases not matched to a gene: 5. The CDR3 totals 16 residues. Germline CDR1 is SGHAT and CDR2 is FQNNGV. The CDR3 bases are TGTGCCAGCAGCGCGGACAGGGGGCAGGGCAATCAGCCCCAGCATTTT. It translates to CASSADRGQGNQPQHF.

Of note for this clonotype: Being one base from a much bigger clone, this may be a read error. The chain carries TRBV20-1 and TRBJ1-2; D is ambiguous. CDR3 length equals 14 residues. Germline lookup yields CDR1 DFQATT and CDR2 SNEGSKA (reference sequence). This chain's CDR3 is CCASDRAANYGYTF. In DNA form, the CDR3 reads TGCTGTGCTAGCGACCGCGCGGCTAACTATGGCTACACCTTC.

This clonotype was counted ten times or more. The chain carries TRBV29-1 and TRBJ2-3; D ambiguous. V was shortened by 0 bases and J by 5 bases, with 12 bases between the two germline ends. This CDR3 region has 14 residues. CDR1 and CDR2 (germline): SQVTM, ANQGSEA. CDR3 nucleotide sequence: TGCAGCGTTGAAGATCGAGAGGACCGAGATACGCAGTATTTT. Its protein product is CSVEDREDRDTQYF.

At least ten counts were recorded for this clonotype. An end of the junction differs from the germline gene, which may be a read error. The chain links TRBV7-2 to TRBJ1-1; TRBD1 might be the D (5 bases). From germline, CDR1 is SGHTA and CDR2 FQGNSA. The CDR3 is 11 amino acids. The CDR3 nucleotides are TGTGCCAGCAGTTCGGACACTGGAGCTTTCTTT. Protein sequence: CASSSDTGAFF. Full variable domain (rest looked up from reference TRBV7-2 and TRBJ1-1): GAGVSQSPSNKVTEKGKDVELRCDPISGHTALYWYRQSLGQGLEFLIYFQGNSAPDKSGLPSDRFSAERTGGSVSTLTIQRTQQEDSAVYLCASSSDTGAFFGQGTRLTVV.